This T cell receptor beta chain comes out of a study of blood T cell repertoires in COVID-19 (TCRdb year 2020). Regarding the research as a whole: Collaborator samples came from the United States, Italy and Spain and covered acute and convalescent phases of COVID-19. The prospective study material was composed of cDNA or gDNA derived from T cells, B-cell-depleted T cells, or PBMCs. Deeply sampled blood TCRbeta repertoires from subjects exposed to, actively infected with, or recovered from COVID-19 were included in the dataset. The repertoires were made available in a free public database intended to serve as a resource for research on the immune response to SARS-CoV-2. The samples were drawn from the first 160 participants of the ongoing ImmuneRACE study and from under 1,500 subjects provided by 6 global collaborators. Nearly every sample came with metadata listing a de-identified subject ID, COVID-19 status, age in years and sex. Where HLA class I and class II types were available, the types were taken from metadata supplied by the sample provider, not from assay-based typing. Paper-wide results and their limitations: How much clinical and demographic metadata was included differed by source and by participant, and the metadata was provided uncurated.

The immunoSEQ Assay, a bias-controlled multiplex PCR, was used to amplify TCRbeta CDR3 regions from genomic DNA. Per the original workflow: Nucleated cell counts per sample were estimated from amplification of reference gene primers within the assay. Sequence reads were collapsed and filtered to measure the absolute abundance of every unique TCRbeta CDR3 rearrangement. For each sample, productive Simpson clonality was calculated as the square root of Simpson's diversity index over productive rearrangements. TCRdb took this table from immuneACCESS and kept in-frame rearrangements with V and J called. Such tables lack part of the clones; where checked against another copy, unresolved V genes explain under half of the gap, and the rest is unexplained. V, J and clone size are taken as reported in that table, and D and trimming were inferred from the DNA itself. The table for this sample lists approximately 210,000 clones; roughly 94% of them were counted only once. Of the sample, 1.2% falls within the top ten clones.

Collaborating institutions collected whole blood in K2EDTA tubes following their own protocols. For TCRbeta analysis, collaborators shipped samples as frozen whole blood, isolated PBMCs, or DNA extracted from either of those sample types. The CDR3 holds 13 amino acids from the cysteine to the phenylalanine. Left in the record is the CDR3 DNA by itself, 39 bases read in frame from the first base. V lost 3 bases and J lost 2 bases; the stretch between them is 8 bases long. The CDR1 and CDR2 encoded by the germline V gene are MDHEN and SYDVKM. Remarks on this clone: Its specific antigen is unknown. Nothing much larger sits one base from this clone, and base qualities are not available.

The chain couples TRBV28 to TRBJ2-7, and perhaps TRBD2 as D gene, on 5 matching bases. Sequencing was performed on peripheral blood. The receptor comes from a man aged 25-45 years with acute or convalescent COVID-19. CDR3 sequence: CASSFPGTYEQYF. The DNA is as follows: TGTGCCAGCAGTTTCCCCGGGACCTACGAGCAGTACTTC.